Shown below are 13 T cell receptor beta chains from a single sample sequenced in a study of blood T cell repertoires in COVID-19. Clones were sequenced by immunoSEQ multiplex PCR, and TCRdb holds only the in-frame ones, with some missing. The sample shows 200,000 or so clones, approximately 80% of them seen only once. The sample was peripheral blood. These receptor sequences come from a human donor in a cohort sampled during active COVID-19.

As concerns this clone: The junction and the germline gene differ at one end; a read error may be behind it. The V call is TRBV6-5, the J call TRBJ1-2; D is ambiguous. The CDR3 extends over 13 amino acids. Per the germline V gene, CDR1 is MNHEY and CDR2 is SVGAGI. The CDR3 region is CASISTAKYGYTF. CDR3 in DNA: TGTGCCAGCATCTCGACTGCTAAATATGGCTACACCTTC.

This clone was counted a single time. The V call is TRBV19, the J call TRBJ1-2, with 7 bases that match TRBD1. The CDR3 runs 13 residues. Per the germline V gene, CDR1 is LNHDA and CDR2 is SQIVND (reference sequence). Trimming at V came to 7 bases and at J to 3 bases, leaving 5 bases not matched to a gene. The CDR3 nucleotides read TGTGCCAGTAAAAACACAGGGGACTATGGCTACACCTTC. Its protein is CASKNTGDYGYTF.

V and J are TRBV10-3 and TRBJ2-2; no reliable D call. The CDR3 spans 12 residues. The V end was cut by 10 bases, the J end by 2 bases, with 8 bases between. Germline V gene data show CDR1 as ENHRY and CDR2 as SYGVKD. CDR3 sequence: CATTVNTGELFF. In DNA form, the CDR3 reads TGTGCCACAACAGTTAACACCGGGGAGCTGTTTTTT.

The chain joins TRBV28 to TRBJ2-1, with D unclear. CDR1 MDHEN and CDR2 SYDVKM come from the germline V gene. Trimming removed 4 bases from V and 10 bases from J, with 14 bases in between. The CDR3 contains 13 residues. The chain's CDR3 is CASSSHPPREQFF. CDR3 DNA sequence: TGTGCCAGCAGTTCCCATCCCCCGAGGGAGCAGTTCTTC.

The chain combines TRBV19 with TRBJ1-3; D unresolved. Trimming took off 7 bases at V and 3 bases at J, with 13 bases between the two ends. The CDR3 is 14 amino acids. Germline assignment: CDR1 LNHDA and CDR2 SQIVND (reference sequence). The CDR3 DNA sequence: TGTGCCAGTACCCCAAATCGGGTTGGAAACACCATATATTTT. Translating it yields CASTPNRVGNTIYF. The variable domain in full, with the rest retrieved from reference TRBV19 and TRBJ1-3, is DGGITQSPKYLFRKEGQNVTLSCEQNLNHDAMYWYRQDPGQGLRLIYYSQIVNDFQKGDIAEGYSVSREKKESFPLTVTSAQKNPTAFYLCASTPNRVGNTIYFGEGSWLTVV.

This clone showed up just once. The chain recombines TRBV18 with TRBJ2-2, with D perhaps matching TRBD1 (6 bases). The V gene lost 5 bases and the J gene lost 5 bases, with 9 bases spanning the gap. Per the germline V gene, CDR1 is KGHSH and CDR2 is LQKENI. The length of the CDR3 is 13 residues. CDR3 in amino acids: CASSTGQTGELFF. CDR3 DNA sequence: TGTGCCAGCTCAACCGGACAGACCGGGGAGCTGTTTTTT.

This chain connects TRBV6-6 to TRBJ1-6; maybe TRBD1 (5 bases). The germline V and J ends were trimmed by 7 bases and 8 bases, with 12 bases remaining between them. CDR3 length: 13 residues. The germline V gene encodes CDR1 MNHNY and CDR2 SVGAGI (reference sequence). The CDR3 protein is CASKRQPYSPLHF. The DNA for the CDR3 is TGTGCCAGCAAGAGACAGCCGTATTCACCCCTCCACTTT.

The gene calls are TRBV5-1 and TRBJ1-5, with D possibly TRBD1 on 6 matching bases. Germline CDR1 SGHRS, CDR2 YFSETQ. The CDR3 has 14 residues. The ends were cut back, 7 bases at V and 11 bases at J, with 22 bases in the middle. The CDR3 DNA sequence: TGCGCCAGCCACCCCCGGACAGCCAAAGCTTCCCAGCATTTT. The encoded protein is CASHPRTAKASQHF. Full variable domain (missing parts from reference TRBV5-1 and TRBJ1-5): KAGVTQTPRYLIKTRGQQVTLSCSPISGHRSVSWYQQTPGQGLQFLFEYFSETQRNKGNFPGRFSGRQFSNSRSEMNVSTLELGDSALYLCASHPRTAKASQHFGDGTRLSIL.

This clone was detected once. The rearrangement links TRBV24-1 to TRBJ2-5; 8 positions match TRBD1. V lost 6 bases, J lost 2 bases, and 10 bases stayed unmatched. Germline-derived CDR1 and CDR2 are KGHDR and SFDVKD. The CDR3 has 16 amino acids. CDR3 loop: CATSCTGGNQQETQYF. The DNA for the CDR3 is TGTGCCACCAGTTGCACAGGGGGTAACCAACAAGAGACCCAGTACTTC.

The chain is built from TRBV28 and TRBJ1-4; the match to TRBD1 covers 10 bases. Germline V lookup: CDR1 MDHEN, CDR2 SYDVKM. The J segment lost 7 bases and the V segment lost 2 bases, leaving 4 bases of the junction unmatched. The CDR3 extends over 15 amino acids. CDR3 DNA sequence: TGTGCCAGCAGTTTAACTGGACAGGGGGTTGAAAAACTGTTTTTT. Translation: CASSLTGQGVEKLFF.

The chain is built from TRBV4-1 and TRBJ2-3, with 12 bases lining up with TRBD2. The germline gives CDR1 MGHRA, CDR2 YSYEKL. V trimming: 3 bases; J trimming: 6 bases; junction bases outside the gene matches: 10. The CDR3 loop spans 17 amino acids. CDR3 sequence reads: CASSQKLAGGPTDTQYF. Here the CDR3 DNA reads TGCGCCAGCAGCCAGAAGCTAGCGGGAGGGCCCACCGATACGCAGTATTTT.

The chain couples TRBV6-5 to TRBJ2-1; 8 nucleotides line up with TRBD1. Trimming took 5 bases from V and 10 from J; bases not matched to a gene: 7. The CDR3 contains 13 residues. Germline CDR1 reads MNHEY; CDR2 reads SVGAGI. DNA of the CDR3: TGTGCCAGCAGTCAGGGGGCGGTAGGAGAGCAGTTCTTC. It translates to CASSQGAVGEQFF.

The rearrangement uses TRBV6-5 and TRBJ2-1; 11 bases line up with TRBD2. V shed 6 bases, J shed 4 bases, and the junction held 5 bases outside the gene matches. The CDR3 is 15 amino acids. Germline CDR1 reads MNHEY; CDR2 reads SVGAGI. CDR3 nucleotide sequence: TGTGCCAGCAGCGTACTAGCGGGGGCATACAATGAGCAGTTCTTC. Protein product: CASSVLAGAYNEQFF.